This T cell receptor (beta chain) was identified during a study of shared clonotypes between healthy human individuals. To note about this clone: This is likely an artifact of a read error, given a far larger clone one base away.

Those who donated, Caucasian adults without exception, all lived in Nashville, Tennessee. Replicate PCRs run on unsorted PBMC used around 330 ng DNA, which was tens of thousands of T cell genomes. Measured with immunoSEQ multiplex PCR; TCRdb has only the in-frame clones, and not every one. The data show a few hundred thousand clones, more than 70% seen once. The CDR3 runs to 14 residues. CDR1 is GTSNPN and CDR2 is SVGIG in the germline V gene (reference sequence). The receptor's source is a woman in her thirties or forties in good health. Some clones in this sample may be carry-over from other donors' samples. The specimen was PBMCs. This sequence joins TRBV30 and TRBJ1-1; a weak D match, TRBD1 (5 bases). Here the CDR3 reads CAWTVTMGRLETFF. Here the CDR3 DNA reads TGTGCCTGGACAGTCACAATGGGGCGGCTTGAAACTTTCTTT.